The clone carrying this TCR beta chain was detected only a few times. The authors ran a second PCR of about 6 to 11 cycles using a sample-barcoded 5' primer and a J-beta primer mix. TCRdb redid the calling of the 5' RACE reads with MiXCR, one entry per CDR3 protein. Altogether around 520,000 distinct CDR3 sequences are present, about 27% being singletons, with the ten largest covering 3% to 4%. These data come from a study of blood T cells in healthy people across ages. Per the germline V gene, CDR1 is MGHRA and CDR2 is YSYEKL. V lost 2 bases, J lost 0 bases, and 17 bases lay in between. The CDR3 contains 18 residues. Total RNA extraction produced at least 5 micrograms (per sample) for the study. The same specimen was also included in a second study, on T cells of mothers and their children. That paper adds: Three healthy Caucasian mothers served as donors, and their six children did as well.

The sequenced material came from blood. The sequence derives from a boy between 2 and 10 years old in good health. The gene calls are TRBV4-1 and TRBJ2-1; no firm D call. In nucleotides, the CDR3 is TGCGCCAGCAGCCAATTCTCACTTGGGGAAGACTCCTACAATGAGCAGTTCTTC. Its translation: CASSQFSLGEDSYNEQFF.